Listed here are 5 T cell receptor beta chains from one sample, sequenced in a study of shared clonotypes between healthy human individuals. CD45RO negativity and positive selection for CCR7 defined naive CD8 cells, a population that excluded terminally differentiated effector memory CD45RA+ cells. Data came from immunoSEQ multiplex PCR; TCRdb stores just in-frame clones and leaves some out. The data show roughly 2,000,000 clones, 80% to 95% seen once. Sequenced: naive CD8+ T cells from PBMCs. These receptor sequences come from a young man in good health. Some clones in this sample may be carry-over from other donors' samples.

The J gene is TRBJ2-7, the V gene TRBV7-6, with D possibly being TRBD1 (6 bases). Trimming removed 4 bases from V and 4 bases from J, with 8 bases in between. Germline V CDR1 and CDR2: SGHVS, FNYEAQ. The CDR3 totals 12 residues. CDR3 residues: CASSSGQYEQYF. CDR3 nucleotides: TGTGCCAGCAGCTCCGGACAGTACGAGCAGTACTTC.

V gene TRBV6-6 combines with J gene TRBJ2-3; 10 nucleotides align to TRBD2. Germline V gene sequence: CDR1 MNHNY, CDR2 SVGAGI (reference sequence). The CDR3 sequence is 16 residues long. With 10 bases clipped from V and 2 bases from J, the junction kept 12 bases outside the gene matches. CDR3 DNA sequence: TGTGCCACCTTGCCGGGACTAGCGCTTTCCACAGATACGCAGTATTTT. Its translation is CATLPGLALSTDTQYF.

The sample holds one count of this clone. The rearrangement links TRBV15 to TRBJ1-2; 8 bases line up with TRBD1. Germline-derived CDR1 and CDR2 are LNHNV and YYDKDF (reference sequence). The CDR3 runs to 16 residues. The V segment lost 5 bases and the J segment 4 bases; nucleotides outside the gene matches: 12. CDR3 sequence (DNA): TGTGCCACCAGCGACCCCCATAGGACAGGGTCCTATGGCTACACCTTC. The encoded protein is CATSDPHRTGSYGYTF.

This chain connects TRBV10-3 to TRBJ2-5; TRBD1 agrees at 8 bases. The DNA end lines up better with TRBJ2-7; the J call may be wrong. The CDR3 sequence is 15 residues long. CDR1 ENHRY and CDR2 SYGVKD come from the germline V gene. This chain's CDR3 is CAISDSVGQVSEQYF. DNA for the CDR3: TGTGCCATCAGCGATAGTGTGGGACAGGTCTCCGAGCAGTACTTC.

The V call is TRBV30, the J call TRBJ1-2, with D possibly being TRBD1 (6 bases). This CDR3 contains 13 residues. Germline V lookup: CDR1 GTSNPN, CDR2 SVGIG (reference sequence). The V end lost 5 bases, the J end lost 0 bases, and 10 bases lay between the germline ends. Here the CDR3 reads CAWGDTTNYGYTF. As DNA, the CDR3 is TGTGCCTGGGGGGACACAACTAACTATGGCTACACCTTC.